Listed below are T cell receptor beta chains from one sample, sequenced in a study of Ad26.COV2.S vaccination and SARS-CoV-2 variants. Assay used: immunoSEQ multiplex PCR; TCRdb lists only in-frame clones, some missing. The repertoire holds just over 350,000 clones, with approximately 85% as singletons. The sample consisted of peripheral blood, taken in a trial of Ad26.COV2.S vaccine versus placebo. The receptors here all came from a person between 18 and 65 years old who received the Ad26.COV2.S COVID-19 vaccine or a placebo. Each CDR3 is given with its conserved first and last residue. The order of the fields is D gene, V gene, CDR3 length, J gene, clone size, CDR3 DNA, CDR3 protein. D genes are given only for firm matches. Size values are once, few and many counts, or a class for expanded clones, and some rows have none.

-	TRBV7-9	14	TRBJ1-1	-	TGTGCCAGCAGCTTTGGGGTTAACAGGGAAGAGGCTTTCTTT	CASSFGVNREEAFF
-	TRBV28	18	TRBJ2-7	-	TGTGCCAGCATGGTGGGACAAACCTACAGACCTAGCTCCTACGAGCAGTACTTC	CASMVGQTYRPSSYEQYF
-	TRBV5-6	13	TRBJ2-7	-	TGTGCCAGCAGCTTATGGGGTTGGTACGAGCAGTACTTC	CASSLWGWYEQYF
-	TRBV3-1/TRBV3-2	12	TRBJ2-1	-	TGTGCCAGCAGCCTAACAGGGTATGAGCAGTTCTTC	CASSLTGYEQFF
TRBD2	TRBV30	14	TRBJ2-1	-	TGTGCCTGGAGCCTTGGGACTAGCAACGATGAGCAGTTCTTC	CAWSLGTSNDEQFF
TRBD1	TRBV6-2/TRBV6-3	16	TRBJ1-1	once	TGTGCCAGCAGTCCCGGGACAGGCTGGGGTAACACTGAAGCTTTCTTT	CASSPGTGWGNTEAFF
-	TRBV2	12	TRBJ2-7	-	TGTGCCAGCAGGAGGACTAACAACGAGCAGTACTTC	CASRRTNNEQYF
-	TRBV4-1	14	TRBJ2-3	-	TGCGCCAGCAGCCCGAGGACTAGCACAGATACGCAGTATTTT	CASSPRTSTDTQYF
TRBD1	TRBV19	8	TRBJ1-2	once	TGTGCCAGTGGACAGGGGACCTTC	CASGQGTF
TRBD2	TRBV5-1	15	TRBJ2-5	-	TGCGCCAGCAGCTCGGCTACTAGCGAAGAAGAGACCCAGTACTTC	CASSSATSEEETQYF
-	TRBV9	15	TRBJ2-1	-	TGTGCCAGCAGCGTAGATGGCGGCTCCTACAATGAGCAGTTCTTC	CASSVDGGSYNEQFF
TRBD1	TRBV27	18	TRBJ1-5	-	TGTGCCAGCAGTCCGGGGACAGGGTTGTTATCGTCCGATCAGCCCCAGCATTTT	CASSPGTGLLSSDQPQHF
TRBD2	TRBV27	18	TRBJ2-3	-	TGTGCCAGCAGCCAGGGACTAGCGGGAGTAGCTAGCACAGATACGCAGTATTTT	CASSQGLAGVASTDTQYF
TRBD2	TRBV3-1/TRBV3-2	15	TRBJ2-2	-	TGTGCCAGCAGCCACTCGGGACTACTCACCGGGGAGCTGTTTTTT	CASSHSGLLTGELFF
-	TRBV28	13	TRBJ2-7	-	TGTGCCAGCAGAGACGGCGGGATCAACGAGCAGTACTTC	CASRDGGINEQYF
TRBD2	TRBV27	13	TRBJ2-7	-	TGTGCCAGTAGCGGGATGAACTCCTACGAGCAGTACTTC	CASSGMNSYEQYF
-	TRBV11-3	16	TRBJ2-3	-	TGTGCCAGCAGCTCCCCGACAGGCCGCTCCACAGATACGCAGTATTTT	CASSSPTGRSTDTQYF
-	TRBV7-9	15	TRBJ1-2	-	TGTGCCAGCAGCTTAGGGCGGGATACGCCCCAGGGCTACACCTTC	CASSLGRDTPQGYTF
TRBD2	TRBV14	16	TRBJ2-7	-	TGTGCCAGCAGCCAGTGGTACCTAGCGGGAGAATACGAGCAGTACTTC	CASSQWYLAGEYEQYF
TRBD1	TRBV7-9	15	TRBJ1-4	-	TGTGCCAGCAGCCCGGACAGGCAGACTAATGAAAAACTGTTTTTT	CASSPDRQTNEKLFF
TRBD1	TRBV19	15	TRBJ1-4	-	TGTGCCAGTAGTCGACAGGGCGGGACTAATGAAAAACTGTTTTTT	CASSRQGGTNEKLFF
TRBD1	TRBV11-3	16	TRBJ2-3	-	TGTGCCAGCAGCTCTTCGACAGGGCTTCTAACAGATACGCAGTATTTT	CASSSSTGLLTDTQYF
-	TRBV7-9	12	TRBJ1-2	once	TGTGCCAGCAGCGCAGATAACTATGGCTACACCTTC	CASSADNYGYTF
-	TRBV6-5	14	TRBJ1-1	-	TGTGCCACCGTTAGGGGGTCCCTGAACACTGAAGCTTTCTTT	CATVRGSLNTEAFF
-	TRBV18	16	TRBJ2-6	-	TGTGCCAGTTCAAATGGACATGTCTCTGGGGCCAACGTCCTGACTTTC	CASSNGHVSGANVLTF
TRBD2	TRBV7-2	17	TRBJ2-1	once	TGTGCCAGCAGCTTCGGTAGCGGGGGGTTAGTATATAATGAGCAGTTCTTC	CASSFGSGGLVYNEQFF
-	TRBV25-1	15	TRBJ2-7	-	TGTGCCAGCAGTGAATATGGAGCGGAGGCCTACGAGCAGTACTTC	CASSEYGAEAYEQYF
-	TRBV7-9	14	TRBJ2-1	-	TGTGCCAGCAGCTTACCGGACAGCTACAATGAGCAGTTCTTC	CASSLPDSYNEQFF